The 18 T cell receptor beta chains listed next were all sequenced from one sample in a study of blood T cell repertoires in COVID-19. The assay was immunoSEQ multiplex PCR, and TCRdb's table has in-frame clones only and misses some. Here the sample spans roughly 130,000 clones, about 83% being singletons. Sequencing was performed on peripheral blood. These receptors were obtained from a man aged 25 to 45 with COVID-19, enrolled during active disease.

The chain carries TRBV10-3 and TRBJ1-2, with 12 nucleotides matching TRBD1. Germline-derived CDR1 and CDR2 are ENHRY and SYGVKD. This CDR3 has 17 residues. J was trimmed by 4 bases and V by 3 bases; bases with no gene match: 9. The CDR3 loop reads CAISDPLRDRGLYGYTF. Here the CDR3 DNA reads TGTGCCATCAGTGACCCGCTCCGGGACAGGGGGCTCTATGGCTACACCTTC.

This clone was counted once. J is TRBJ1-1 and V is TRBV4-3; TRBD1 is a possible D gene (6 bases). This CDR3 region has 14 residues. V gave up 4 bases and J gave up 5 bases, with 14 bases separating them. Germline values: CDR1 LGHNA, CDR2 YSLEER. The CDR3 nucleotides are TGCGCCAGCAGCCCAGAACCCAGGGGAACTGAAGCTTTCTTT. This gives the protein CASSPEPRGTEAFF.

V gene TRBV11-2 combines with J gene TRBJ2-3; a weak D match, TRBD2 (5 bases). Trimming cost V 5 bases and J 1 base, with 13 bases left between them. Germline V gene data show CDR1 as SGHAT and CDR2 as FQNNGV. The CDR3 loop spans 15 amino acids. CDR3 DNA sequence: TGTGCCAGCAGCATCCGGGCGGGCCGCACAGATACGCAGTATTTT. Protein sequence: CASSIRAGRTDTQYF.

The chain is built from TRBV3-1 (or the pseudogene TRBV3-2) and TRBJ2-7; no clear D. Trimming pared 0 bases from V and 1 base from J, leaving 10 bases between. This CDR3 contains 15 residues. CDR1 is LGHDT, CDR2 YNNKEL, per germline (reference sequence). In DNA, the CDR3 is TGTGCCAGCAGCCAAGAAGTCCAGGCTTCCTACGAGCAGTACTTC. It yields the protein CASSQEVQASYEQYF.

The CDR3 region has the DNA TGTGCCAGCAGCTTAGAACTAGGGCGGGGTAGTAACTACGAGCAGTACTTC. Residues: CASSLELGRGSNYEQYF. The gene calls are TRBV7-2 and TRBJ2-7; D perhaps matches TRBD2 (6 bases). Trimming removed 1 base from V and 3 bases from J, with 19 bases in between. The germline V gene has CDR1 SGHTA and CDR2 FQGNSA. There are 17 residues in the CDR3.

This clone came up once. The CDR3 DNA reads TGTGCCTGGAGTGTAGAGGGACAGCCCCAGCATTTT. Its translation: CAWSVEGQPQHF. The genes are TRBV30 and TRBJ1-5, with D hard to call. The germline V and J ends were trimmed by 0 bases and 7 bases, with 7 bases remaining between them. The CDR3 is made up of 12 amino acids. Germline lookup yields CDR1 GTSNPN and CDR2 SVGIG (reference sequence).

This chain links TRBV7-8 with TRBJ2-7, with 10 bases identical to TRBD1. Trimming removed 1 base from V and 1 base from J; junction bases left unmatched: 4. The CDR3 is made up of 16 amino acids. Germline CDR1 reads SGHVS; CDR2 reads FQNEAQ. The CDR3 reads CASSLVGTGASYEQYF. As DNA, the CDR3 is TGTGCCAGCAGCTTAGTAGGGACAGGGGCTTCCTACGAGCAGTACTTC.

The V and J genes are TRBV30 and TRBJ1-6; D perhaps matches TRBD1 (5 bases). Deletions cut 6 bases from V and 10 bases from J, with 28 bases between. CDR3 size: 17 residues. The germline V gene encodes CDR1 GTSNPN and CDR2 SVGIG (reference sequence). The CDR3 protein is CACELDLGGRAGSPLHF. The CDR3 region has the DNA TGTGCCTGCGAACTAGATTTGGGGGGTAGGGCCGGGTCACCCCTCCACTTT.

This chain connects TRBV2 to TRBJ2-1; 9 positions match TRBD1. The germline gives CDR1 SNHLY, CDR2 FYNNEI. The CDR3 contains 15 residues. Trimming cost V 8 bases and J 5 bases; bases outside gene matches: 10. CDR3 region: CASSRGQGADNEQFF. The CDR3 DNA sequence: TGTGCCAGCTCACGGGGACAGGGAGCGGACAATGAGCAGTTCTTC. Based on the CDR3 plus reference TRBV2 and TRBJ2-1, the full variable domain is EPEVTQTPSHQVTQMGQEVILRCVPISNHLYFYWYRQILGQKVEFLVSFYNNEISEKSEIFDDQFSVERPDGSNFTLKIRSTKLEDSAMYFCASSRGQGADNEQFFGPGTRLTVL.

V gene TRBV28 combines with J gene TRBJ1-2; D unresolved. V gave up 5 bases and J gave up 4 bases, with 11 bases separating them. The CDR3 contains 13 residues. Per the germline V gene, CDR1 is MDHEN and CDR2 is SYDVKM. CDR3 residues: CASSGGSPYGYTF. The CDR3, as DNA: TGTGCCAGCAGTGGAGGGAGTCCCTATGGCTACACCTTC.

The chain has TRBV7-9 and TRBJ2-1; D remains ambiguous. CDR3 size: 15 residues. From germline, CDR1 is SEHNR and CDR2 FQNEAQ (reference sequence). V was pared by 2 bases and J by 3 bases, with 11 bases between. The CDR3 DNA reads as TGTGCCAGCAGCTTAATTCAGGCGTACTACAATGAGCAGTTCTTC. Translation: CASSLIQAYYNEQFF.

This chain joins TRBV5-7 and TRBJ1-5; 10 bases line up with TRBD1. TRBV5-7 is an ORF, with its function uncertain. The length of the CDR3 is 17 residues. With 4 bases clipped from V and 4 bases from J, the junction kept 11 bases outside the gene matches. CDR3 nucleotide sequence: TGTGCCAGCAGCCCCAATCCCAGGACAGGGGGAAATCAGCCCCAGCATTTT. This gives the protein CASSPNPRTGGNQPQHF.

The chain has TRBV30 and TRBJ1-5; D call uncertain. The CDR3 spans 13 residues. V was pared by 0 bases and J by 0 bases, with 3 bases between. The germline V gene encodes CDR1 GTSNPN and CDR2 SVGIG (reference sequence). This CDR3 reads CAWSVSSNQPQHF. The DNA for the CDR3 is TGTGCCTGGAGTGTCTCTAGCAATCAGCCCCAGCATTTT.

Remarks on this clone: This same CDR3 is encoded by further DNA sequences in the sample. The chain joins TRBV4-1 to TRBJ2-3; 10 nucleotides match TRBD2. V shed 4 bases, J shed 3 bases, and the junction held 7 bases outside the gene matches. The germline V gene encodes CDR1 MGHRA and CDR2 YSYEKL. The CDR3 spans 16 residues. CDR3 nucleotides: TGCGCCAGCAGCCCTCTAGTAGCGGGAGGAACAGATACGCAGTATTTT. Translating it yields CASSPLVAGGTDTQYF.

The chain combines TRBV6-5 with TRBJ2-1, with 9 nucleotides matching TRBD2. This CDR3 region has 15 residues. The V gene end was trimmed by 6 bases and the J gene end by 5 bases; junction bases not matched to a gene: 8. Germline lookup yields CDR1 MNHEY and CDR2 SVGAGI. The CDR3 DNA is TGTGCCAGCAGGGTAGCGGGAGAGATAAACAATGAGCAGTTCTTC. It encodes CASRVAGEINNEQFF.

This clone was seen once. The CDR3 sequence is CASSLGQASSPLHF. For the CDR3, the DNA is TGTGCCAGCAGCTTGGGCCAGGCGAGTTCACCCCTCCACTTT. The genes are TRBV7-2 and TRBJ1-6; D gene ambiguous. The germline V gene encodes CDR1 SGHTA and CDR2 FQGNSA. V was cut by 3 bases and J by 9 bases, with 12 bases left in between. The length of the CDR3 is 14 residues. Supplemented by reference TRBV7-2 and TRBJ1-6, the full variable domain reads GAGVSQSPSNKVTEKGKDVELRCDPISGHTALYWYRQSLGQGLEFLIYFQGNSAPDKSGLPSDRFSAERTGGSVSTLTIQRTQQEDSAVYLCASSLGQASSPLHFGNGTRLTVT.

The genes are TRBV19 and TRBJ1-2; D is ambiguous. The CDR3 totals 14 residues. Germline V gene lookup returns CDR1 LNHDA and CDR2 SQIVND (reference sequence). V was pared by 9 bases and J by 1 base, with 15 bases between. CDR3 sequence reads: CASATAQINYGYTF. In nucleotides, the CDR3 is TGTGCCAGCGCTACAGCACAAATTAACTATGGCTACACCTTC.

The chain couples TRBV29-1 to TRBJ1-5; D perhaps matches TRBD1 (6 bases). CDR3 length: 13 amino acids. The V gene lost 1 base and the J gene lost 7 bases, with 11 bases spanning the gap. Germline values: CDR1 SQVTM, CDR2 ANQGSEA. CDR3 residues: CSVEGQAGQPQHF. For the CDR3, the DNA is TGCAGCGTTGAAGGACAGGCCGGGCAGCCCCAGCATTTT.